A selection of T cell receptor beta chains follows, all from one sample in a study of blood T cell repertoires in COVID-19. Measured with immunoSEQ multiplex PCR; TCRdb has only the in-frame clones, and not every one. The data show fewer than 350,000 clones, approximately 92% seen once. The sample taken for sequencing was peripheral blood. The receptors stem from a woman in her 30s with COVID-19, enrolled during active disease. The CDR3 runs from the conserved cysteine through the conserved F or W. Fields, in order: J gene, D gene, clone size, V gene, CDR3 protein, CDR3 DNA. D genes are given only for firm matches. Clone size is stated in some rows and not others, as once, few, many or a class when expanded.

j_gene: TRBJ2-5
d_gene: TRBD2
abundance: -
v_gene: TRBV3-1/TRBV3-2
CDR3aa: CASSQRTSGSRETQYF
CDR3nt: TGTGCCAGCAGCCAACGGACTAGCGGGAGTAGGGAGACCCAGTACTTC

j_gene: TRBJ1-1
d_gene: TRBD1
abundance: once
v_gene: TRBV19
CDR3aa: CASSFRTGGLTEAFF
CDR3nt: TGTGCCAGTAGTTTCCGGACAGGGGGACTAACTGAAGCTTTCTTT

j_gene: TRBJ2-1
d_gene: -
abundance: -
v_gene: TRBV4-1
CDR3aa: CASSPYPGISYNEQFF
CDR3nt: TGCGCCAGCAGCCCTTATCCGGGGATCTCCTACAATGAGCAGTTCTTC

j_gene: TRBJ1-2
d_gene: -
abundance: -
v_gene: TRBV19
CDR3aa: CASSTPGQGYGYTF
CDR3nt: TGTGCCAGTAGTACCCCGGGACAAGGCTATGGCTACACCTTC

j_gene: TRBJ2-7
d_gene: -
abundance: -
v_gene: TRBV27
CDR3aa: CASSSYEQYF
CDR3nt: TGTGCCAGCAGCTCTTACGAGCAGTACTTC

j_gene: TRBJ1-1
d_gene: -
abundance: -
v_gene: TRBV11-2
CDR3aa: CASSFLSPSEAFF
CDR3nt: TGTGCCAGCAGCTTTCTCAGTCCTTCTGAAGCTTTCTTT

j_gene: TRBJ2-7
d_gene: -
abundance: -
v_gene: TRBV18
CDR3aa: CASSPESGSYEQYF
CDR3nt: TGTGCCAGCTCACCGGAGTCCGGGTCCTACGAGCAGTACTTC

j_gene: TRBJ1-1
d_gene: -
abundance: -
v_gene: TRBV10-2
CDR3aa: CASSVQGTEAFF
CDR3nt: TGCGCCAGCAGTGTTCAGGGAACTGAAGCTTTCTTT

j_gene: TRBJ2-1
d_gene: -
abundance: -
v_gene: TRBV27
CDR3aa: CASSFRFPRSNEQFF
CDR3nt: TGTGCCAGCAGTTTCCGCTTCCCGAGGAGCAATGAGCAGTTCTTC

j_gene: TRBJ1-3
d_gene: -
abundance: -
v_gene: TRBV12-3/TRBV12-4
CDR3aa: CASTRGSGNTIYF
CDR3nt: TGTGCCAGCACCCGGGGTTCTGGAAACACCATATATTTT

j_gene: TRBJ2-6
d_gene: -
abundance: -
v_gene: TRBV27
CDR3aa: CASSFSRGTGANVLTF
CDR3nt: TGTGCCAGCAGTTTTTCACGGGGTACTGGGGCCAACGTCCTGACTTTC

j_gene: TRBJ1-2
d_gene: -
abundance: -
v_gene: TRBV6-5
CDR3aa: CASSRGDGINYGYTF
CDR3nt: TGTGCCAGCAGCCGGGGGGACGGGATTAACTATGGCTACACCTTC

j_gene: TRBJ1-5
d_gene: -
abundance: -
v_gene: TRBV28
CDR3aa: CASSSSRGLGNQPQHF
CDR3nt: TGTGCCAGCAGTTCCTCTAGGGGACTAGGCAATCAGCCCCAGCATTTT